What follows is one TCR beta chain and its context. The treatment: roughly 20 received Ad26.COV2.S at low or high dose, single or two shots; 5 received placebo; per-sample allocation not given. Day 63 after the first injection of vaccine or placebo was the sampling time. TCRdb's table, derived via immunoSEQ multiplex PCR, lists solely in-frame clones and lacks some. The sample holds about 680,000 clones, approximately 88% seen once. This sample is part of a study of Ad26.COV2.S vaccination and SARS-CoV-2 variants. There are 14 residues in the CDR3. Trimming removed 5 bases from V and 2 bases from J, with 14 bases in between. Germline CDR1 SGHRS, CDR2 YFSETQ.

Sample: peripheral blood, taken in a trial of Ad26.COV2.S vaccine versus placebo. This rearrangement joins TRBV5-1 to TRBJ2-7; D is possibly TRBD2 (5 bases). This TCR was recovered from a person between 18 and 65 years old who received the Ad26.COV2.S COVID-19 vaccine or a placebo. The CDR3 protein is CASSVLAPTYEQYF. Written as DNA, the CDR3 is TGCGCCAGCAGTGTGCTAGCCCCAACCTACGAGCAGTACTTC.